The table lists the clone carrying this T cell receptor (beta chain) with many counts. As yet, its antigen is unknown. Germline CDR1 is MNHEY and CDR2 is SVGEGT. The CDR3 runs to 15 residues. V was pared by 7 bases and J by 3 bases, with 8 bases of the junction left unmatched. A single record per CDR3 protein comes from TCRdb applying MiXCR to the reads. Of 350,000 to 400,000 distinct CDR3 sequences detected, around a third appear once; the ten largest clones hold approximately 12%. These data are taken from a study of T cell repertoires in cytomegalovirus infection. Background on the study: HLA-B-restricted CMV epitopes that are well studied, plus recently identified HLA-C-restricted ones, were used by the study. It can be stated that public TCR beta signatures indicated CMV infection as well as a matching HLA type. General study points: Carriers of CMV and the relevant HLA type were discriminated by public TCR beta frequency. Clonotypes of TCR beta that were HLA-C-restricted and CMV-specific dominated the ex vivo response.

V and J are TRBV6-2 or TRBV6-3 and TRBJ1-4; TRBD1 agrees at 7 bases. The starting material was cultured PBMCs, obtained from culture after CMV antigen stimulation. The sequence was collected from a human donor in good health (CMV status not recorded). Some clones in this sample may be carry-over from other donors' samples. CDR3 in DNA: TGTGCCAGCATACGAAACGGACAGGCTAATGAAAAACTGTTTTTT. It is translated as CASIRNGQANEKLFF.